This T cell receptor beta chain was documented in a study of blood T cell repertoires in COVID-19. Between the trimmed V and J ends, which lost 1 base and 7 bases, there was a span of 10 bases. Germline values: CDR1 MNHEY, CDR2 SMNVEV (reference sequence). The CDR3 has 14 residues. TCRdb keeps only in-frame clones here, not all; method: immunoSEQ multiplex PCR. The data contain around 250,000 clones, roughly 85% of them singletons. Residents of about two dozen US areas, aged about 18 to 95 years, made up the participants. The sequencing sample was made of PBMCs or T cells enriched from blood (not recorded which). The chain links TRBV27 to TRBJ2-2; no clear D gene. The receptor was derived from a woman aged 45-65 years with acute COVID-19. In DNA, the CDR3 is TGTGCCAGCAGTTTATTAGTAGCTGGCGGGGAGCTGTTTTTT. This gives the protein CASSLLVAGGELFF.